The next 31 T cell receptor beta chains were all read from a single sample in a study of pediatric ulcerative colitis (dated by TCRdb to the late 2010s). The method behind the library was the immunoSEQ multiplex PCR assay. This immuneACCESS table, as held by TCRdb, lists in-frame sequences with V and J called but not all clones. Of the missing ones, under half trace to an unresolved V gene in checked studies; the others have no known cause. This sample has several thousand clones in its table, and approximately 90% of those were observed once. The ten largest clones add up to approximately 1.2% of the sample. Sequencing used blood. The receptor source for this set is a boy aged 10-17 years who was a control in a study of pediatric ulcerative colitis.

The V and J genes are TRBV29-1 and TRBJ2-5; D ambiguous. Germline CDR1 SQVTM, CDR2 ANQGSEA. The germline V and J ends were trimmed by 3 bases and 5 bases, with 10 bases remaining between them. CDR3 length equals 12 residues. CDR3 region: CSVERTPETQYF. The CDR3 DNA sequence: TGCAGCGTTGAGAGGACCCCTGAGACCCAGTACTTC.

This clone showed up just once. CDR3 amino acids: CASSEGGRAKNIQYF. DNA of the CDR3: TGTGCCAGCAGTGAGGGGGGTCGAGCCAAAAACATTCAGTACTTC. The chain recombines TRBV2 with TRBJ2-4; TRBD2 is a possible D gene (6 bases). The germline gives CDR1 SNHLY, CDR2 FYNNEI. This CDR3 has 15 residues. V lost 3 bases to trimming and J lost 0 bases, with 9 bases between them.

The chain uses TRBV5-6 and TRBJ2-1; 12 bases are a match to TRBD2. Trimming cost V 0 bases and J 5 bases; bases outside gene matches: 6. Germline lookup yields CDR1 SGHDT and CDR2 YYEEEE. This CDR3 has 17 amino acids. The CDR3 protein is CASSLGASGRANNEQFF. The CDR3 DNA reads as TGTGCCAGCAGCTTGGGTGCTAGCGGGAGGGCAAACAATGAGCAGTTCTTC.

This clone was counted a few times. This sequence joins TRBV15 and TRBJ1-5; D gene ambiguous. The CDR3 extends over 15 amino acids. V was shortened by 3 bases and J by 4 bases, with 13 bases between the two germline ends. Germline CDR1 and CDR2: LNHNV and YYDKDF (reference sequence). The DNA of the CDR3 is TGTGCCACCAGCAGGGACGGCGGTACTAATCAGCCCCAGCATTTT. It translates to CATSRDGGTNQPQHF.

V and J are TRBV6-4 and TRBJ1-2; 7 bases match TRBD1. CDR1 and CDR2 (germline): MRHNA, SNTAGT. V lost 6 bases to trimming and J lost 0 bases; unmatched junction nucleotides: 7. The CDR3 totals 15 residues. CDR3 sequence (DNA): TGTGCCAGCAGGAAATCCGGGACAGCTAACTATGGCTACACCTTC. Translating gives CASRKSGTANYGYTF.

The rearrangement links TRBV6-5 to TRBJ2-7, with a tentative D call TRBD1 (5 bases). Trimming pared 6 bases from V and 1 base from J, leaving 13 bases between. Looked up from germline, CDR1 is MNHEY and CDR2 is SVGAGI. The CDR3 spans 14 residues. CDR3 residues: CASSRDRSSYEQYF. CDR3 DNA sequence: TGTGCCAGCAGCAGGGATCGGAGTTCCTACGAGCAGTACTTC.

V gene TRBV30 combines with J gene TRBJ1-6; D gene unclear. V shed 4 bases and J shed 10 bases, with 20 bases lying between them. The germline gives CDR1 GTSNPN, CDR2 SVGIG (reference sequence). The CDR3 spans 15 residues. The CDR3 region is CAWTAKGRNGSPLHF. DNA for the CDR3: TGTGCCTGGACTGCTAAAGGGAGAAATGGCTCACCCCTCCACTTT.

J is TRBJ2-4 and V is TRBV7-8; tentative D call: TRBD2 (6 bases). The CDR3 totals 16 residues. Per the germline V gene, CDR1 is SGHVS and CDR2 is FQNEAQ. V was pared by 8 bases and J by 2 bases, with 19 bases between. The CDR3: CASSGTGRDPKNIQYF. The CDR3, as DNA: TGTGCCAGCTCTGGAACGGGGCGGGATCCCAAAAACATTCAGTACTTC.

CDR3 nucleotides: TGTGCCAGCACCAGCGGTGCCGGACACCCCTACAATGAGCAGTTCTTC. Protein product: CASTSGAGHPYNEQFF. The chain employs TRBV27 and TRBJ2-1, with D tentatively TRBD1 or TRBD2 (5 bases each). From germline, CDR1 is MNHEY and CDR2 SMNVEV (reference sequence). The CDR3 is made up of 16 amino acids. The germline V and J ends were trimmed by 7 bases and 2 bases, with 18 bases remaining between them.

This clone was observed a single time. The chain has TRBV7-2 and TRBJ1-5, with D tentatively TRBD1 (6 bases). This CDR3 comprises 19 residues. Trimming removed 1 base from V and 0 bases from J, with 19 bases in between. Germline values: CDR1 SGHTA, CDR2 FQGNSA. The CDR3 is CASSLVPSGGGYSNQPQHF. In DNA, the CDR3 is TGTGCCAGCAGCTTAGTACCCTCAGGAGGGGGGTATAGCAATCAGCCCCAGCATTTT. Full variable domain (remainder filled in from reference TRBV7-2 and TRBJ1-5): GAGVSQSPSNKVTEKGKDVELRCDPISGHTALYWYRQSLGQGLEFLIYFQGNSAPDKSGLPSDRFSAERTGGSVSTLTIQRTQQEDSAVYLCASSLVPSGGGYSNQPQHFGDGTRLSIL.

Here the CDR3 reads CASSPVVSNTGELFF. DNA of the CDR3: TGCGCCAGCAGCCCAGTGGTTTCGAACACCGGGGAGCTGTTTTTT. The chain joins TRBV5-1 to TRBJ2-2, with D unresolved. From germline, CDR1 is SGHRS and CDR2 YFSETQ. The CDR3 consists of 15 residues. V lost 4 bases to trimming and J lost 0 bases, with 10 bases between them.

V usage is TRBV29-1 and J usage is TRBJ1-1; D remains ambiguous. The CDR3 has 13 amino acids. The germline CDR1 and CDR2 sequences are SQVTM and ANQGSEA. V was cut by 2 bases and J by 1 base, with 8 bases left in between. The DNA of the CDR3 is TGCAGCGTTGAACTCCTGGGGAACACTGAAGCTTTCTTT. Its translation is CSVELLGNTEAFF.

This rearrangement joins TRBV11-2 to TRBJ2-5; weak D call: TRBD1 (7 bases). The CDR3 is 15 residues long. The germline gives CDR1 SGHAT, CDR2 FQNNGV. The ends were cut back, 5 bases at V and 1 base at J, with 14 bases in the middle. The CDR3 nucleotides are TGTGCCAGCAGCACCCAGGGGGGCAGCCAAGAGACCCAGTACTTC. Translating it yields CASSTQGGSQETQYF.

V and J are TRBV5-1 and TRBJ1-2; no reliable D call. Germline CDR1 and CDR2: SGHRS and YFSETQ. The CDR3 consists of 15 residues. Trimming left V 0 bases short and J 4 bases short, with 13 bases between. The CDR3 reads CASSLGFGTFYGYTF. The CDR3 nucleotides read TGCGCCAGCAGCTTGGGATTCGGCACTTTCTATGGCTACACCTTC.

The chain carries TRBV15 and TRBJ2-7; the D gene is possibly TRBD1 (5 bases). Germline CDR1 and CDR2: LNHNV and YYDKDF (reference sequence). V lost 0 bases and J lost 0, with 9 bases in between. The CDR3 length is 15 residues. The CDR3 DNA is TGTGCCACCAGCAGAGATTGGGGCAGCTCCTACGAGCAGTACTTC. Protein: CATSRDWGSSYEQYF.

A single count supports this clone. The gene calls are TRBV21-1 and TRBJ1-5. TRBV21-1 is described as a pseudogene. The CDR3 contains 15 residues. CDR3 amino acids: CASSPIQVEDQPQHF. The CDR3 nucleotides read TGTGCCAGCAGCCCTATCCAGGTTGAGGATCAGCCCCAGCATTTT.

The chain recombines TRBV5-8 with TRBJ2-2; 10 nucleotides align to TRBD1. V lost 5 bases and J lost 5; bases outside the gene matches: 6. Germline V gene sequence: CDR1 SGHTS, CDR2 YDEGEE. The CDR3 sequence is 15 residues long. The CDR3 spells CASRRGTGVTGELFF. Here the CDR3 DNA reads TGTGCCAGCAGACGCGGGACAGGGGTTACCGGGGAGCTGTTTTTT.

This sequence joins TRBV14 and TRBJ2-1; no firm D call. This CDR3 is 11 amino acids long. Germline-derived CDR1 and CDR2 are SGHDN and FVKESK. Trimming shortened V by 1 base and J by 10 bases, and 5 bases separated the two germline ends. CDR3 coding DNA: TGTGCCAGCAGCCAAGCCGAGGAGCAGTTCTTC. It translates to CASSQAEEQFF.

This clone was seen a single time. At one end, the junction sequence differs from germline, possibly due to a read error. This chain uses TRBV7-7 with TRBJ2-5; 8 nucleotides match TRBD2. There are 15 residues in the CDR3. CDR1 SSHAT and CDR2 FNYEAQ come from the germline V gene (reference sequence). The CDR3 is CASSFGGGPQETQYF. The CDR3 bases are TGTGCTAGCAGCTTCGGGGGGGGCCCCCAAGAGACCCAGTACTTC.

The rearrangement joins TRBV18 to TRBJ2-3; the D is unclear. This CDR3 region has 14 residues. Germline lookup yields CDR1 KGHSH and CDR2 LQKENI. V was shortened by 1 base and J by 4 bases, with 9 bases between the two germline ends. The CDR3 bases are TGTGCCAGCTCACCACTTAGTTTGTCAGATACGCAGTATTTT. Protein sequence: CASSPLSLSDTQYF. The full variable domain, rest sourced from reference TRBV18 and TRBJ2-3, is NAGVMQNPRHLVRRRGQEARLRCSPMKGHSHVYWYRQLPEEGLKFMVYLQKENIIDESGMPKERFSAEFPKEGPSILRIQQVVRGDSAAYFCASSPLSLSDTQYFGPGTRLTVL.

CDR3 loop: CAWVRDRGNYGYTF. In DNA, the CDR3 is TGTGCCTGGGTTAGGGACAGGGGTAACTATGGCTACACCTTC. J is TRBJ1-2 and V is TRBV30; 10 nucleotides line up with TRBD1. The junction had 4 bases not matched to a gene; V was cut back by 5 bases and J by 1 base. The CDR3 totals 14 residues. Per the germline V gene, CDR1 is GTSNPN and CDR2 is SVGIG (reference sequence).

Here the CDR3 DNA reads TGTGCCACCGCTCTAGCGGGACCACCCTACGAGCAGTACGTC. This gives the protein CATALAGPPYEQYV. The J gene is TRBJ2-7, the V gene TRBV10-3; 9 nucleotides line up with TRBD2. The ends lost 10 bases at V and 2 bases at J; junction bases unmatched: 9. This CDR3 is built from 14 residues. Germline CDR1 ENHRY, CDR2 SYGVKD.

This clone was seen once. The chain employs TRBV4-3 and TRBJ2-7, with D possibly being TRBD2 (5 bases). Between the trimmed V and J ends, which lost 1 base and 3 bases, there was a span of 10 bases. Germline CDR1 LGHNA, CDR2 YSLEER. The CDR3 is made up of 14 amino acids. In DNA form, the CDR3 reads TGCGCCAGCAGCCAAGGGGTTGGACTCTACGAGCAGTACGTC. Its translation is CASSQGVGLYEQYV.

The CDR3 sequence is CASSEGTGEVETQYF. CDR3 sequence (DNA): TGTGCCAGCAGTGAAGGGACAGGGGAAGTAGAGACCCAGTACTTC. The chain combines TRBV2 with TRBJ2-5; 9 bases fit TRBD1. The CDR3 sequence is 15 residues long. Trimming removed 1 base from V and 4 bases from J; junction bases left unmatched: 4. Germline-derived CDR1 and CDR2 are SNHLY and FYNNEI.

The rearrangement uses TRBV5-1 and TRBJ2-5; 7 nucleotides line up with TRBD2. Germline values: CDR1 SGHRS, CDR2 YFSETQ. The V segment lost 0 bases and the J segment 1 base; nucleotides outside the gene matches: 3. The CDR3 runs to 15 residues. CDR3 sequence: CASSLGGSFQETQYF. DNA of the CDR3: TGCGCCAGCAGCTTGGGCGGGAGCTTCCAAGAGACCCAGTACTTC.

The chain carries TRBV11-1 and TRBJ2-1; D uncertain. From germline, CDR1 is SGHAT and CDR2 FQDESV (reference sequence). The CDR3 sequence is 15 residues long. The ends were cut back, 4 bases at V and 0 bases at J, with 10 bases in the middle. CDR3 nucleotides: TGTGCCAGCAGCTCATCTTGGAGCTCCTACAATGAGCAGTTCTTC. As protein: CASSSSWSSYNEQFF.

This chain joins TRBV4-1 and TRBJ2-1; D possibly corresponds to TRBD1 (5 bases). V dropped 2 bases and J dropped 15 bases, with 14 bases sitting between them. CDR3 length equals 12 residues. From germline, CDR1 is MGHRA and CDR2 YSYEKL. In DNA, the CDR3 is TGCGCCAGCAGCCAACAAGGCGGACATCCGTTCTTC. It specifies CASSQQGGHPFF.

The chain links TRBV9 to TRBJ2-1; 7 positions agree with TRBD2. The CDR3 is made up of 13 amino acids. Trimming cost V 3 bases and J 7 bases; bases outside gene matches: 4. Looked up from germline, CDR1 is SGDLS and CDR2 is YYNGEE. The CDR3 nucleotides read TGTGCCAGCAGCGAAGCGGGAAGGAATGAGCAGTTCTTC. Translating it yields CASSEAGRNEQFF.

For the CDR3, the DNA is TGCAGCGTTGGCCACATATACAATGAGCAGTTCTTC. Residues: CSVGHIYNEQFF. The J gene is TRBJ2-1, the V gene TRBV29-1; D unresolved. With 4 bases removed from V and 4 bases from J, the gap between germline ends came to 8 bases. CDR3 length: 12 amino acids. CDR1 and CDR2 (germline): SQVTM, ANQGSEA.

This chain uses TRBV29-1 with TRBJ1-4; no firm D call. The V gene lost 4 bases and the J gene lost 6 bases, with 12 bases spanning the gap. Germline lookup yields CDR1 SQVTM and CDR2 ANQGSEA. CDR3 size: 13 residues. CDR3 sequence (DNA): TGCAGCGTTGCCCCCACCTCGGATGAAAAACTGTTTTTT. Translation gives CSVAPTSDEKLFF.

This clone occurred once. CDR3 amino acids: CASSQAEGQIYQETQYF. In DNA form, the CDR3 reads TGTGCCAGCAGCCAAGCCGAGGGACAGATATACCAAGAGACCCAGTACTTC. The gene calls are TRBV4-2 and TRBJ2-5; 7 bases map to TRBD1. Germline V gene data show CDR1 as LGHNA and CDR2 as YNFKEQ. The CDR3 totals 17 residues. After removal of 1 base from V and 0 bases from J, the junction contained 8 bases not matched to a gene.